The 6 T cell receptor beta chains given below trace back to one sample, sequenced in a study of T cell changes during pregnancy in multiple sclerosis. Libraries were prepared by immunoSEQ multiplex PCR; TCRdb keeps only in-frame clonotypes and omits some of them. The sample lists more than 55,000 clones; approximately 91% were seen once. The sample in question was peripheral blood, obtained in the second trimester of pregnancy. These receptors came from a female donor with multiple sclerosis, enrolled in a pregnancy study.

The chain has TRBV10-3 and TRBJ2-2, with 13 bases matching TRBD2. V lost 7 bases and J lost 8; bases outside the gene matches: 13. The CDR3 is made up of 17 amino acids. Germline V gives CDR1 ENHRY, CDR2 SYGVKD. Here the CDR3 reads CAINGLAGANYPGELFF. The CDR3, as DNA: TGTGCCATCAACGGACTAGCGGGGGCCAATTACCCAGGGGAGCTGTTTTTT.

This chain uses TRBV29-1 with TRBJ2-5; TRBD1 agrees at 7 bases. With 5 bases clipped from V and 4 bases from J, the junction kept 13 bases outside the gene matches. The CDR3 is made up of 15 amino acids. Germline lookup yields CDR1 SQVTM and CDR2 ANQGSEA. As DNA, the CDR3 is TGCAGCGTTAGTTGGTCAGGGGGTACCGGAGAGACCCAGTACTTC. This gives the protein CSVSWSGGTGETQYF. The variable domain in full, completed from reference TRBV29-1 and TRBJ2-5, reads SAVISQKPSRDICQRGTSLTIQCQVDSQVTMMFWYRQQPGQSLTLIATANQGSEATYESGFVIDKFPISRPNLTFSTLTVSNMSPEDSSIYLCSVSWSGGTGETQYFGPGTRLLVL.

This chain links TRBV7-9 with TRBJ1-4, with D possibly TRBD1 on 6 matching bases. The germline V gene has CDR1 SEHNR and CDR2 FQNEAQ (reference sequence). The CDR3 sequence is 14 residues long. V lost 4 bases and J lost 7, with 13 bases in between. This chain's CDR3 is CASSSQGRGEKLFF. The CDR3 coding sequence is TGTGCCAGCAGCTCACAGGGCCGCGGTGAAAAACTGTTTTTT.

This chain links TRBV30 with TRBJ1-1; no clear D. With 2 bases removed from V and 5 bases from J, the gap between germline ends came to 9 bases. From germline, CDR1 is GTSNPN and CDR2 SVGIG (reference sequence). CDR3 length: 12 residues. As DNA, the CDR3 is TGTGCCTGGAGTCGAGGAGGGACTGAAGCTTTCTTT. Its translation: CAWSRGGTEAFF.

The V and J genes are TRBV5-8 and TRBJ2-5; 9 positions match TRBD2. Germline lookup yields CDR1 SGHTS and CDR2 YDEGEE. V lost 5 bases, J lost 4 bases, and 21 bases stayed unmatched. The CDR3 spans 19 residues. The CDR3 coding sequence is TGTGCCAGCAGACCTATGGGGCGGGGGGGCCAGATGAGCGGAGAGACCCAGTACTTC. Translating gives CASRPMGRGGQMSGETQYF.

J is TRBJ2-3 and V is TRBV6-1; TRBD2 matches 12 bases. The V gene's germline CDR1 is MNHNS and CDR2 SASEGT. The J segment lost 4 bases and the V segment lost 4 bases, leaving 6 bases of the junction unmatched. The CDR3 length is 16 residues. DNA of the CDR3: TGTGCCAGCAGTGCCTCCGGGACTAGCGGGCCAGATACGCAGTATTTT. Protein product: CASSASGTSGPDTQYF.